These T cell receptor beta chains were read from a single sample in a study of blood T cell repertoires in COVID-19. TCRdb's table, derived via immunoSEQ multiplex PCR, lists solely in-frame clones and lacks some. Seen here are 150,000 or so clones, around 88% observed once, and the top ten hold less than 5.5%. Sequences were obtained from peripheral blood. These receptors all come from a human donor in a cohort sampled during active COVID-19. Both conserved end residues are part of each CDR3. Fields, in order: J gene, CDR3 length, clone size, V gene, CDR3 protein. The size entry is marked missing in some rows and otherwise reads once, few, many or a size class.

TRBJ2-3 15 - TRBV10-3 CAISPGQGSTDTQYF
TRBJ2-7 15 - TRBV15 CATSRGISGSYEQYF
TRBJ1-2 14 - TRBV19 CARNPTEVNYGYTF
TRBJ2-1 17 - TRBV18 CASSPRTGTSSYNEQFF
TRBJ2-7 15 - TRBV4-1 CASSQVGQGAGEQYF
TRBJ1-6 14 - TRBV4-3 CASSQASRLSPLHF
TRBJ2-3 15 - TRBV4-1 CASSLSASPTDTQYF
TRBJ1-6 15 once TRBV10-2 CASSELGAQNSPLHF
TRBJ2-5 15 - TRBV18 CASSPRGRGRETQYF
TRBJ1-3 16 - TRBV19 CASSTPAGVSGNTIYF
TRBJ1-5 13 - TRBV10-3 CAISEQGGQPQHF
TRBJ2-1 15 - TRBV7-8 CASSLELRDEREQFF
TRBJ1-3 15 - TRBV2 CASSDVRGTRNTIYF
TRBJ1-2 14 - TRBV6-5 CASSWTGGIYGYTF
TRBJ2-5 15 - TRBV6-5 CASSPSGGAGETQYF
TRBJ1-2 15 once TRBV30 CACPTSRQGAFGYTF
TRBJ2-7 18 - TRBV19 CASSISGTGGYIFSEQYF
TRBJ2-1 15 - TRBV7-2 CASSLTSGGVNEQFF
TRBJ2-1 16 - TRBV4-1 CASSLTPGLGYNEQFF
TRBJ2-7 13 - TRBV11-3 CASSLSREGEQYF
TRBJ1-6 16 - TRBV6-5 CASSYYRGESRSPLHF
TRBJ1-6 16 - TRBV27 CASSPSLIQGAIPLHF
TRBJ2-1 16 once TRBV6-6 CASSYSTGGSYNEQFF
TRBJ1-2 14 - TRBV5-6 CASSSTEPLHGYTF
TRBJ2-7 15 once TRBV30 CAWSGRAGAPYEQYF
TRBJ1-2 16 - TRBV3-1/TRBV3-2 CASSHPKGQGSDGYTF
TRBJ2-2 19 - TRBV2 CASSDRQPGLAGNTGELFF
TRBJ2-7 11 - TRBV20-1 CSASAIREQYF
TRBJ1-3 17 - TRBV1 CTSSQEVRQGPGNTIYF
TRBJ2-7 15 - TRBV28 CASGLRGRAQYEQYF
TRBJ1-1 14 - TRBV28 CASSSPGVNTEAFF
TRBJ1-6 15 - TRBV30 CAWSRPGHGNSPLHF